This T cell receptor beta chain was sequenced for a study of CD8+ T cells in alopecia areata (dated by TCRdb to 2017 to 2018). For context, the study as a whole: Treated patients were enrolled in an open-label pilot trial of oral tofacitinib, 5 to 10 mg twice daily, for moderate-to-severe alopecia areata. Patients received tofacitinib for 6 to 18 months and were then followed off drug for 6 months to check for delayed response and recurrence. In treated patients, disease severity was measured using the SALT score, which gives the percentage of scalp surface area affected. The study used high-throughput TCRbeta sequencing to examine T cell clonal expansion in alopecia areata, in both the C3H/HeJ mouse model and human patients. On the human side, TCRbeta sequencing was run on scalp tissue and on sorted CD4+ and CD8+ peripheral blood T cells from healthy controls and from alopecia areata patients with either patchy or totalis/universalis disease. Patients on tofacitinib were biopsied at baseline and after 4 and 24 weeks of treatment, and several of the patients also had a later scalp biopsy. Scalp clonality was compared across normal scalp (n=4), patchy alopecia areata scalp (n=8), and alopecia totalis/universalis scalp (n=8). The RNA source kit depended on sample type: the PAXgene miRNA kit for fixed scalp, the miRNeasy kit for PBMCs, and the RNeasy kit for mouse skin. Amplification of TCRbeta CDR3 regions was done by immunoSEQ multiplex PCR using 35 Vbeta forward primers and 13 Jbeta reverse primers. The investigation overall reported the following: Because the treated cohort was small and had only one nonresponder, larger studies are needed to examine links between baseline CD8+ expansion and response. Resident alphabeta T cells in normal human skin are also sequenced, complicating scalp TCR repertoire analysis, unlike mouse skin dominated by gammadelta T cells. Lesional scalp, especially in alopecia totalis/universalis, showed higher clonality and more expanded CD8+ clones than normal scalp, suggesting antigenic drive. With tofacitinib, both scalp clonality and the number of expanded CD8+ clones among the top 100 scalp clones went down significantly. During tofacitinib treatment, many expanded lesional clones stuck around in both scalp and blood, and this persistence may partly explain why relapse happens after treatment is stopped. Compared with mice, TCR sequences shared between patients were less clear, possibly partly because of HLA diversity across the patient population.

Receptor amplification or capture employed the immunoSEQ multiplex PCR assay. RNA was extracted from all samples and reverse transcribed into cDNA as template for TCR sequencing. SuperScript III was used to make first-strand cDNA, primed with a 2:1 mix of oligo-dT and random hexamers. A synthetic immune receptor repertoire was used to measure amplification bias, and any remaining bias was corrected computationally. On the authors' methods: Raw reads were preprocessed to remove errors, and CDR3 was defined by IMGT conventions from the conserved cysteine to phenylalanine. Clonality was calculated as 1 minus Shannon entropy normalized by log2 of the number of productive unique TCRs. Whether scalp clones were CD4 or CD8 was inferred by matching scalp TCRbeta sequences against CD4 and CD8 repertoires sorted from blood. The immuneACCESS repertoire file appears here via TCRdb, limited to in-frame rearrangements. These files lack a portion of the clones; in checked studies, under half of the deficit traces to unresolved V genes, and the cause of the others is not known. V and J calls and clone size are given by that table; D and trimming were obtained from the DNA. Across this sample there are over 70,000 clones, with around 65% seen only once. Around 24% of the sample is held by the ten biggest clonotypes.

The meaning of the sample's time point label: about 25 weeks on oral tofacitinib. What this sample's treatment or condition label stands for: oral pan-JAK inhibitor, 5-10 mg twice daily. From alopecia areata patients, peripheral blood was collected along with lesional scalp punch biopsies. PBMCs were separated by density centrifugation and stained for CD3, CD4 and CD8, after which CD4+ and CD8+ T cells were sorted on a FACSAria. Points on this clone: Its specific antigen is unknown. The record has no base qualities; no much larger clone is one base away.

The TCR comes from a human donor with alopecia areata. This material consisted of CD8+ T cells sorted from blood, taken at week 24, from a patient treated with tofacitinib.

In nucleotide form, the sequence is TGTCCGCGGGGACAGGCCCCAGGGTTTAACTATGGCTACACCTTC. Its coded protein is CPRGQAPGFNYGYTF. This receptor chain uses TRBV19 and TRBJ1-2; 8 middle bases align to TRBD1. From the cysteine up to the phenylalanine, the CDR3 has a length of 15 residues. Solely the CDR3 DNA is kept, with 45 bases framed from the first base. In the germline V gene (reference sequence), CDR1 corresponds to LNHDA and CDR2 to SQIVND. Outside the CDR3, residues come from the reference TRBV19 and TRBJ1-2 proteins, so the full variable domain is: DGGITQSPKYLFRKEGQNVTLSCEQNLNHDAMYWYRQDPGQGLRLIYYSQIVNDFQKGDIAEGYSVSREKKESFPLTVTSAQKNPTAFYLCPRGQAPGFNYGYTFGSGTRLTVV.